The 8 T cell receptor beta chains listed next were all sequenced from one sample in a study of shared clonotypes between healthy human individuals. The table came from immunoSEQ multiplex PCR; TCRdb's copy has only in-frame clones and leaves some out. The repertoire holds around 750,000 clones, with around 74% as singletons. The sequenced sample was memory CD4+ T cells sorted from blood. Stated subset: CD45RA-negative fraction. All receptors derive from a woman under 40 in good health.

The CDR3, as DNA: TGTGCCAGCGTCTCCGGGGGATTTGGCAACGAGCAGTACTTC. Protein product: CASVSGGFGNEQYF. The chain carries TRBV28 and TRBJ2-7; maybe TRBD2 (6 bases). The CDR3 totals 14 residues. Trimming pared 8 bases from V and 5 bases from J, leaving 19 bases between. CDR1 is MDHEN and CDR2 is SYDVKM in the germline V gene.

The genes are TRBV28 and TRBJ1-1, with a possible D match to TRBD1 (5 bases). CDR1 and CDR2 (germline): MDHEN, SYDVKM. The CDR3 sequence is 15 residues long. V shed 2 bases and J shed 0 bases, with 10 bases lying between them. CDR3 region: CASSLAWGLNTEAFF. Written as DNA, the CDR3 is TGTGCCAGCAGTTTAGCTTGGGGGTTGAACACTGAAGCTTTCTTT.

This clone was counted a few times. This chain links TRBV5-1 with TRBJ2-7; TRBD1 agrees at 8 bases. CDR1 SGHRS and CDR2 YFSETQ come from the germline V gene. J was trimmed by 3 bases and V by 4 bases; bases with no gene match: 9. The length of the CDR3 is 15 residues. The CDR3 is CASSDRTGTYYEQYF. The CDR3 nucleotides are TGCGCCAGCAGCGACCGGACAGGGACCTACTACGAGCAGTACTTC. The full variable domain, its missing parts supplied by reference TRBV5-1 and TRBJ2-7, is KAGVTQTPRYLIKTRGQQVTLSCSPISGHRSVSWYQQTPGQGLQFLFEYFSETQRNKGNFPGRFSGRQFSNSRSEMNVSTLELGDSALYLCASSDRTGTYYEQYFGPGTRLTVT.

The rearrangement links TRBV28 to TRBJ1-5; 8 bases match TRBD1. The CDR3 is 15 amino acids. The V gene end was trimmed by 1 base and the J gene end by 4 bases; junction bases not matched to a gene: 3. Germline values: CDR1 MDHEN, CDR2 SYDVKM. The CDR3, as DNA: TGTGCCAGCAGTTTATTAGGGGACAGGAATCAGCCCCAGCATTTT. Protein: CASSLLGDRNQPQHF. The variable domain in full, with the rest retrieved from reference TRBV28 and TRBJ1-5, is DVKVTQSSRYLVKRTGEKVFLECVQDMDHENMFWYRQDPGLGLRLIYFSYDVKMKEKGDIPEGYSVSREKKERFSLILESASTNQTSMYLCASSLLGDRNQPQHFGDGTRLSIL.

This chain joins TRBV4-1 and TRBJ1-2, with D tentatively TRBD1 (6 bases). V lost 0 bases and J 3 bases, leaving 11 bases between the germline ends. From germline, CDR1 is MGHRA and CDR2 YSYEKL. CDR3 length: 15 amino acids. The CDR3 nucleotides are TGCGCCAGCAGCCAAGAAGGGGGGCAGCACTATGGCTACACCTTC. It encodes CASSQEGGQHYGYTF.

The chain links TRBV7-6 to TRBJ2-7, with D tentatively TRBD1 (5 bases). Trimming shortened V by 5 bases and J by 7 bases, and 18 bases separated the two germline ends. The CDR3 is 14 residues long. Germline V gives CDR1 SGHVS, CDR2 FNYEAQ. The CDR3 nucleotides are TGTGCCAGCAGCCGCACTCTTGGGGCGAGGGAGCAGTACTTC. Its translation is CASSRTLGAREQYF. Drawing the rest from reference TRBV7-6 and TRBJ2-7, the complete variable domain is GAGVSQSPRYKVTKRGQDVALRCDPISGHVSLYWYRQALGQGPEFLTYFNYEAQQDKSGLPNDRFSAERPEGSISTLTIQRTEQRDSAMYRCASSRTLGAREQYFGPGTRLTVT.

With regard to this clone: It differs at one base from a far larger clone, so likely a read error. The gene calls are TRBV19 and TRBJ1-5; D may be TRBD1 (5 bases). This CDR3 contains 19 residues. Per the germline V gene, CDR1 is LNHDA and CDR2 is SQIVND (reference sequence). CDR3 nucleotides: TGTGCCAGTAGGATACGAAGGCAGGGTTATTTCGATAGCAATCAGCTCCAGCATTTT. This codes for CASRIRRQGYFDSNQLQHF.

The chain uses TRBV5-5 and TRBJ2-3, with D possibly being TRBD1 (6 bases). This CDR3 has 17 amino acids. The V gene's germline CDR1 is SGHKS and CDR2 YYEKEE (reference sequence). Trimming left V 3 bases short and J 6 bases short, with 23 bases between. The CDR3 DNA sequence: TGTGCCAGCAGCTCTCTTAGGGTGGGGGCATCTACGGATACGCAGTATTTT. This encodes CASSSLRVGASTDTQYF.